A single sample gave rise to the 2 T cell receptor beta chains below, sequenced in a study of blood T cell repertoires in COVID-19. Produced via immunoSEQ multiplex PCR; TCRdb's table is partial and in-frame only. The table shows 310,000 or so clones, with 87% occurring only once. Sequenced input: peripheral blood. The receptors were sampled from a man aged 30 to 39 with COVID-19, enrolled during active disease.

The CDR3 coding sequence is TGCGCCAGCAGCCCTGGACAGGGGGCTTTCTATGGCTACACCTTC. Translation gives CASSPGQGAFYGYTF. The chain couples TRBV4-1 to TRBJ1-2; TRBD1 agrees at 11 bases. Unmatched junction bases numbered 5, after V lost 4 bases and J lost 4 bases. The CDR3 has 15 residues. Germline V gives CDR1 MGHRA, CDR2 YSYEKL.

CDR3 protein: CASKETMGGSSGGELFF. CDR3 sequence (DNA): TGTGCCAGCAAAGAAACAATGGGCGGGTCGAGTGGCGGGGAGCTGTTTTTT. The V and J genes are TRBV11-2 and TRBJ2-2, with D possibly matching TRBD2 (5 bases). CDR3 length: 17 amino acids. Germline CDR1 SGHAT, CDR2 FQNNGV. Trimming shortened V by 7 bases and J by 7 bases, and 25 bases separated the two germline ends.